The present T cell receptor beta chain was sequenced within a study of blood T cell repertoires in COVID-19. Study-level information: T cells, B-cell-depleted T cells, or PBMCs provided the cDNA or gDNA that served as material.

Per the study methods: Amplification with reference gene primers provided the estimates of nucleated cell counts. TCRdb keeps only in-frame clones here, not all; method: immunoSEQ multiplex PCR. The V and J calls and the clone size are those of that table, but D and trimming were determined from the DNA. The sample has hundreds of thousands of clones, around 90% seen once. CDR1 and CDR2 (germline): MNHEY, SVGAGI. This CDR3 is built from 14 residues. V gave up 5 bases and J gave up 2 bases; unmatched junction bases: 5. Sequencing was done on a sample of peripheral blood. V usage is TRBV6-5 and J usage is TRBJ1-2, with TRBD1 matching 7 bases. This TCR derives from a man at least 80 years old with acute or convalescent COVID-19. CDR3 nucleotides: TGTGCCAGCAGTCGACAGGGACAAAACTATGGCTACACCTTC. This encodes CASSRQGQNYGYTF.